These 17 T cell receptor beta chains originate from one sample sequenced in a study of prognosis after radiotherapy for stage I lung cancer. From genomic DNA, two-round multiplex PCR was used to amplify TCR beta CDR3. Primers (each specific to one TRBV or TRBJ gene) were used in first-round PCR. TCRdb redid the calling of the multiplex PCR reads with MiXCR, one entry per CDR3 protein. The table includes 25,000 to 35,000 distinct CDR3 sequences, around 32% detected once. Sequencing was performed on PBMCs, taken before or after stereotactic body radiation therapy (not recorded which). These receptors all come from a donor over 45 with non-small cell lung cancer.

This clonotype was picked up many times. The V and J genes are TRBV29-1 and TRBJ2-2; 8 bases are shared with TRBD1. The CDR3 covers 14 residues. Germline V gives CDR1 SQVTM, CDR2 ANQGSEA. The trim removed 6 bases at V and 1 base at J, leaving 4 bases unmatched. The CDR3 nucleotides are TGCAGCGTGGGACAGGATTGGAACACCGGGGAGCTGTTTTTT. This gives the protein CSVGQDWNTGELFF.

This clonotype showed up many times. This rearrangement joins TRBV24-1 to TRBJ2-1, with TRBD1 as a possible D gene (6 bases). The CDR3 totals 16 residues. Trimming took off 4 bases at V and 4 bases at J, with 16 bases between the two ends. The germline V gene has CDR1 KGHDR and CDR2 SFDVKD. The CDR3 coding sequence is TGTGCCACCAGTGACTACATGTCGGGACAATACAATGAGCAGTTCTTC. Translating gives CATSDYMSGQYNEQFF.

As concerns this clonotype: A single base separates this from a much larger clone, so it may be a read error. V is TRBV6-1 and J is TRBJ2-5, with 9 bases matching TRBD2. The CDR3 sequence is 16 residues long. V lost 8 bases to trimming and J lost 3 bases; unmatched junction nucleotides: 13. The germline CDR1 and CDR2 sequences are MNHNS and SASEGT. The DNA of the CDR3 is TGTGCCAGCCGACCCTTCCCAGTAGCGGGAGAAGAGACCCAGTACTTC. Protein sequence: CASRPFPVAGEETQYF.

The sample holds many counts of this clonotype. The CDR3 nucleotides are TGTGCCAGCAGCCTCTCCAGGAACTACAATGAGCAGTTCTTC. This translates into CASSLSRNYNEQFF. The V gene is TRBV27, the J gene TRBJ2-1; D ambiguous. The germline gives CDR1 MNHEY, CDR2 SMNVEV (reference sequence). Trimming took 6 bases from V and 3 from J, leaving 12 bases between them. The CDR3 consists of 14 residues.

This clonotype was observed many times. This rearrangement joins TRBV6-4 to TRBJ2-2; D tentatively fits TRBD1 or TRBD2 (6 bases each). The germline CDR1 and CDR2 sequences are MRHNA and SNTAGT. This CDR3 is 18 amino acids long. V was pared by 4 bases and J by 0 bases, with 18 bases between. The CDR3 sequence: CASSVGAWGGANTGELFF. The CDR3, as DNA: TGTGCCAGCAGTGTGGGGGCGTGGGGAGGTGCGAACACCGGGGAGCTGTTTTTT.

This clonotype was seen repeatedly, ten times or more. The chain's CDR3 is CASRDPRGGEQFF. In nucleotides, the CDR3 is TGTGCCAGCAGGGACCCTCGCGGGGGTGAGCAGTTCTTC. V gene TRBV12-3 or TRBV12-4 combines with J gene TRBJ2-1, with TRBD2 identical over 7 bases. This CDR3 has 13 residues. Trimming removed 6 bases from V and 9 bases from J; junction bases left unmatched: 8.

This chain joins TRBV15 and TRBJ2-6; 8 positions agree with TRBD1. Germline V gives CDR1 LNHNV, CDR2 YYDKDF (reference sequence). This CDR3 region has 15 residues. CDR3 sequence: CVTRQGRSGANVLTF. The CDR3, as DNA: TGTGTCACTCGACAGGGGAGATCGGGGGCCAACGTCCTGACTTTC. The full variable domain, with the rest looked up from reference TRBV15 and TRBJ2-6, is DAMVIQNPRYQVTQFGKPVTLSCSQTLNHNVMYWYQQKSSQAPKLLFHYYDKDFNNEADTPDNFQSRRPNTSFCFLDIRSPGLGDTAMYLCVTRQGRSGANVLTFGAGSRLTVL.

Details on this clonotype: This clone may be a read error of a much larger clone one base away. The V gene is TRBV5-4, the J gene TRBJ2-7; 11 bases match TRBD2. The CDR3 contains 16 residues. Per germline, CDR1 SGHNT and CDR2 YYREEE (reference sequence). CDR3 in amino acids: CDSSLWLAGGFHEQYF. The CDR3 DNA reads as TGTGACAGCAGCTTGTGGCTAGCGGGAGGTTTCCACGAGCAGTACTTC.

With respect to this clonotype: A much larger clone is a single base away; this may be a read error. The chain links TRBV19 to TRBJ1-4; a weak D match, TRBD1 (6 bases). The CDR3 consists of 15 residues. Trimming took off 8 bases at V and 7 bases at J, with 20 bases between the two ends. Germline lookup yields CDR1 LNHDA and CDR2 SQIVND (reference sequence). CDR3 nucleotide sequence: TGTGCCAGTGGTGGACGACAGGCAAGGGGTGAAAAACTGTTTTTT. Protein: CASGGRQARGEKLFF.

About this clonotype: A single base separates this from a much larger clone, so it may be a read error. The rearrangement uses TRBV18 and TRBJ1-5, with 7 bases that match TRBD1. This CDR3 is 16 amino acids long. CDR1 is KGHSH, CDR2 LQKENI, per germline. The CDR3 DNA is TGTGCCAGATCACCACCAGAGGCAGGGGGTTATCAGCCCCAGCATTTT. Its translation is CARSPPEAGGYQPQHF.

For this clonotype: This sequence may be a read error, since a much larger clone differs from it by one base. Here the CDR3 reads CASSEGTRGRAVLETQYF. The CDR3 bases are TGTGCCAGCAGCGAAGGGACTAGAGGGAGGGCCGTGCTGGAGACCCAGTACTTC. The rearrangement uses TRBV6-4 and TRBJ2-5; 8 bases match TRBD2. Germline lookup yields CDR1 MRHNA and CDR2 SNTAGT. Trimming at V came to 6 bases and at J to 5 bases, leaving 20 bases not matched to a gene. This CDR3 is 18 amino acids long.

With regard to this clonotype: Since a far larger clone is one base different, this is likely a read error. The chain joins TRBV6-2 or TRBV6-3 to TRBJ2-2; D is undetermined. The CDR3 spans 15 residues. The V and J ends lost 4 bases and 6 bases respectively, with 15 bases between them. Germline loops: CDR1 MNHEY, CDR2 SVGEGT. The DNA of the CDR3 is TGTGCCAGCAGTTTAGTAGGTGTGGCCCCCGGGGAGCTGTTTTTT. Protein sequence: CASSLVGVAPGELFF.

This clonotype was found many times. The chain is built from TRBV6-2 or TRBV6-3 and TRBJ1-4; possibly TRBD1 for D (5 bases). The germline gives CDR1 MNHEY, CDR2 SVGEGT. V was cut by 6 bases and J by 7 bases, with 21 bases left in between. This CDR3 region has 16 residues. The CDR3 DNA is TGTGCCAGCAGCCGGGAGGGGACCCCGTGGGGTGAAAAACTGTTTTTT. Translation gives CASSREGTPWGEKLFF.

This clonotype has a count of ten or more. V and J are TRBV27 and TRBJ2-1; D not certain. Trimming cost V 0 bases and J 7 bases, with 7 bases left between them. Germline lookup yields CDR1 MNHEY and CDR2 SMNVEV (reference sequence). This CDR3 has 13 residues. The CDR3 bases are TGTGCCAGCAGTTTATCAGGTACGAATGAGCAGTTCTTC. Translation: CASSLSGTNEQFF.

This clonotype was observed many times. The chain employs TRBV6-5 and TRBJ2-7; 10 bases line up with TRBD1. Germline trimming cut 4 bases from V and 2 bases from J; bases unmatched to any gene: 11. Germline loops: CDR1 MNHEY, CDR2 SVGAGI. This CDR3 contains 17 residues. CDR3 coding DNA: TGTGCCAGCAGTTCTCGACGGGACAGGGGTCACCCCTACGAGCAGTACTTC. Translation gives CASSSRRDRGHPYEQYF.

V is TRBV5-1 and J is TRBJ2-1; no definite D call. This CDR3 region has 15 residues. The germline V gene has CDR1 SGHRS and CDR2 YFSETQ. Between the trimmed V and J ends, which lost 1 base and 5 bases, there was a span of 13 bases. The DNA of the CDR3 is TGCGCCAGCAGCTTGCAACAGATAAAGAACAATGAGCAGTTCTTC. Translated, it gives CASSLQQIKNNEQFF.

In the case of this clonotype: Possible read error: a much larger clone is one base away. The CDR3 bases are TGCGCCAGCACCGGGTCCCTAGCGGGAGTGCAGTTCTTC. Translation gives CASTGSLAGVQFF. This chain uses TRBV10-2 with TRBJ2-1; 10 bases line up with TRBD2. Looked up from germline, CDR1 is WSHSY and CDR2 is SAAADI. The V gene end was trimmed by 7 bases and the J gene end by 12 bases; junction bases not matched to a gene: 9. There are 13 residues in the CDR3.